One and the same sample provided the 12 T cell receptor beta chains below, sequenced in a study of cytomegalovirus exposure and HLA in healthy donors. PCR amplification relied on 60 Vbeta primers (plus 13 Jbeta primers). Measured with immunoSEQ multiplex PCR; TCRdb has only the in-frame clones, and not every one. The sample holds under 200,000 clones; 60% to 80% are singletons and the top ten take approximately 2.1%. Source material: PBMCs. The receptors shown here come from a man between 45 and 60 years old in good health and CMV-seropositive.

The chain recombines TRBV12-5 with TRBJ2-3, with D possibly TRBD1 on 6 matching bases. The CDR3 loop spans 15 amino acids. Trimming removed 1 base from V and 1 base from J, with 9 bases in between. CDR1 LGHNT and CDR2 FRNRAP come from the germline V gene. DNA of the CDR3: TGTGCTAGTGGTTTGGAGGGACACCGCACAGATACGCAGTATTTT. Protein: CASGLEGHRTDTQYF.

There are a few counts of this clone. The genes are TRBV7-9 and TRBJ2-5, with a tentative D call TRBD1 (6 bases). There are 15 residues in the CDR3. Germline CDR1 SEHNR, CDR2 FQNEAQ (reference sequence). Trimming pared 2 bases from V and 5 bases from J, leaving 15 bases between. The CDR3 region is CASSLSSGVAETQYF. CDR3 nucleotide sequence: TGTGCCAGCAGCTTATCGTCAGGGGTAGCCGAGACCCAGTACTTC.

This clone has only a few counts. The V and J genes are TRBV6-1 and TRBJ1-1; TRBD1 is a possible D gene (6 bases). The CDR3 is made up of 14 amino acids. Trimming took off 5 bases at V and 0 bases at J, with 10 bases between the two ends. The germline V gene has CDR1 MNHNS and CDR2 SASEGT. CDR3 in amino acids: CASSRGHMNTEAFF. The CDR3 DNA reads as TGTGCCAGCAGTCGGGGACACATGAACACTGAAGCTTTCTTT.

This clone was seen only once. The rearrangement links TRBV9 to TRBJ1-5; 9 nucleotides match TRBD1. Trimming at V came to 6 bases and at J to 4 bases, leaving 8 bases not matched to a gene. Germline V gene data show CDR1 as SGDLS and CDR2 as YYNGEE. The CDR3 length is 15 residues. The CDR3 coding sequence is TGTGCCAGCACCAAGGGACAGGGTGAAAATCAGCCCCAGCATTTT. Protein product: CASTKGQGENQPQHF.

In DNA form, the CDR3 reads TGTGCCACCAGCAGAGATTATGCCAGGTTAGGCGAGCAGTACTTC. This translates into CATSRDYARLGEQYF. This chain joins TRBV15 and TRBJ2-7; D call uncertain. V dropped 0 bases and J dropped 6 bases, with 15 bases sitting between them. Germline CDR1 LNHNV, CDR2 YYDKDF (reference sequence). The CDR3 runs 15 residues.

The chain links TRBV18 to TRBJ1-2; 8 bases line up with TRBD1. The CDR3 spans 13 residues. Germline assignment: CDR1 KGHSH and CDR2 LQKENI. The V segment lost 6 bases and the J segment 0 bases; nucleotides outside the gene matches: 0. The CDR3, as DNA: TGTGCCAGCTCGGACAGGGCTAACTATGGCTACACCTTC. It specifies CASSDRANYGYTF.

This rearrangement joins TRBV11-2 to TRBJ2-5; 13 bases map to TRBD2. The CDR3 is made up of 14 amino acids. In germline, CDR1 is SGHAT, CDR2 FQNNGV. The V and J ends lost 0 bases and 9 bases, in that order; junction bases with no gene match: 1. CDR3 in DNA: TGTGCCAGCAGCTTAGATACTAGCGGGGGGGCCCAGTACTTC. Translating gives CASSLDTSGGAQYF.

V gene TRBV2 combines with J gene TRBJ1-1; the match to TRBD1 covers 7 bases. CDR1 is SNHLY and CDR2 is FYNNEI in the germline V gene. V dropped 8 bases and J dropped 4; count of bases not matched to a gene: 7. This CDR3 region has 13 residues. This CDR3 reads CASGKQGGTEAFF. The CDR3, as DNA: TGTGCCAGCGGAAAGCAGGGGGGCACTGAAGCTTTCTTT.

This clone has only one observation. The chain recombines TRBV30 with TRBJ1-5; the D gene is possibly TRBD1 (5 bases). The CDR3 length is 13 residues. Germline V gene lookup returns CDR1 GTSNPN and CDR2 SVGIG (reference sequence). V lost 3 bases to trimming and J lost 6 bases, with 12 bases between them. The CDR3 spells CAWRLGGSQPQHF. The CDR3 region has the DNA TGTGCCTGGAGGTTGGGGGGTTCTCAGCCCCAGCATTTT.

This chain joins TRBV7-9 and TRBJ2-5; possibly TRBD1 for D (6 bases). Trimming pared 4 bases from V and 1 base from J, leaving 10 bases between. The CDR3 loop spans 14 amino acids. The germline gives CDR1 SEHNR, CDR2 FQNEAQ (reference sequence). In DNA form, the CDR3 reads TGTGCCAGCAGCTCCTCGACAGGCCAAGAGACCCAGTACTTC. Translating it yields CASSSSTGQETQYF.

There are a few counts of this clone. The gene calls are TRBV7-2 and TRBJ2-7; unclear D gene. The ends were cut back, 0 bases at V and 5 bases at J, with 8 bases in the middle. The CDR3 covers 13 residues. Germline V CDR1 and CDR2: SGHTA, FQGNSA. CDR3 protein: CASSLASFHEQYF. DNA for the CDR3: TGTGCCAGCAGCTTAGCCAGTTTCCACGAGCAGTACTTC. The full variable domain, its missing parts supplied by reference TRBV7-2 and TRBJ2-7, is GAGVSQSPSNKVTEKGKDVELRCDPISGHTALYWYRQSLGQGLEFLIYFQGNSAPDKSGLPSDRFSAERTGGSVSTLTIQRTQQEDSAVYLCASSLASFHEQYFGPGTRLTVT.

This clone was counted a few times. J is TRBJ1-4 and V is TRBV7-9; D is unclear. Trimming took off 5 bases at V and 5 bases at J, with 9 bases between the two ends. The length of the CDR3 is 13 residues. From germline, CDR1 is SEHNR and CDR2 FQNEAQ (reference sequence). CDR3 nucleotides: TGTGCCAGCAGCCCCCGGGGAAATGAAAAACTGTTTTTT. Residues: CASSPRGNEKLFF.